This T cell receptor (beta chain) originates from a study of shared clonotypes between healthy human individuals. General study points: Sorted-subset sequencing was shown by rarefaction to be incomplete despite large depth. The generation probabilities recorded for non-shared clonotypes fell below those of clonotypes shared by all four donors.

The assay ran at deep level. The authors split each subset's genomic DNA evenly across several immunoSEQ plates. Clones were sequenced by immunoSEQ multiplex PCR, and TCRdb holds only the in-frame ones, with some missing. The table records around 2,000,000 clones, less than 95% of them present only once. As for this clone: Its matching antigen is unknown.

CD45RO-negative, CCR7-positively selected cells formed the naive CD8 fraction, excluding terminally differentiated effector memory CD45RA+ cells. The sequence was collected from a man between 18 and 29 years old in good health. The specimen was naive CD8+ T cells sorted from blood.

Here the CDR3 DNA reads TGTGCCAGCAAGATGGGGCAGGGACCTGGCTACGAGCAGTACTTC. Its protein product is CASKMGQGPGYEQYF. This rearrangement joins TRBV27 to TRBJ2-7; D might be TRBD1 or TRBD2, each matching 5 bases. The CDR3 runs 15 residues. The V gene lost 7 bases and the J gene lost 3 bases, with 19 bases spanning the gap. Germline V gene sequence: CDR1 MNHEY, CDR2 SMNVEV (reference sequence).